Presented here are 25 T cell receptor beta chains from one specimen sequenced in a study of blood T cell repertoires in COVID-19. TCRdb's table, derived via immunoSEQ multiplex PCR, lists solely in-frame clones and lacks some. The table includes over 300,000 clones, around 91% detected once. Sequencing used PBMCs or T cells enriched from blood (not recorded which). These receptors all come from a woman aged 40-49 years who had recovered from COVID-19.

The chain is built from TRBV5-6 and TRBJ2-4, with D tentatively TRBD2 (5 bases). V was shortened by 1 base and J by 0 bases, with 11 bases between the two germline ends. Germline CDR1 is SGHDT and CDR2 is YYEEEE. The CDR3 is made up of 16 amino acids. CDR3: CASSLLGDIAKNIQYF. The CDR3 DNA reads TGTGCCAGCAGCTTGCTGGGAGACATAGCCAAAAACATTCAGTACTTC.

For the CDR3, the DNA is TGTGCCAGCCGGGGGCCGGACAGGAACAATGAGCAGTTCTTC. Translation gives CASRGPDRNNEQFF. This sequence joins TRBV2 and TRBJ2-1, with D perhaps TRBD1 (7 bases). Trimming removed 8 bases from V and 5 bases from J, with 16 bases in between. CDR1 is SNHLY and CDR2 is FYNNEI in the germline V gene. The length of the CDR3 is 14 residues.

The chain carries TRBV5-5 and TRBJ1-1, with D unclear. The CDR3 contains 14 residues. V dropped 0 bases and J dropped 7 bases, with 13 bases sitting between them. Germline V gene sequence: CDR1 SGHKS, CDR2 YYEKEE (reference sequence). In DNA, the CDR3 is TGTGCCAGCAGCTTGGCCCCTATCAATAGTGAAGCTTTCTTT. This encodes CASSLAPINSEAFF.

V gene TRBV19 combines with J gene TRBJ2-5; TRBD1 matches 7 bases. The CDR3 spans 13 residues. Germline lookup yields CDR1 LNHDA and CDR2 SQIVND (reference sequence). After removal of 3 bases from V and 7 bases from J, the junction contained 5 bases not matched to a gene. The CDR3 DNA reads TGTGCCAGTAGTATTACAGGGGTGGCGACCCAGTACTTC. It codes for CASSITGVATQYF. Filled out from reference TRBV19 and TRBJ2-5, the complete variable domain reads DGGITQSPKYLFRKEGQNVTLSCEQNLNHDAMYWYRQDPGQGLRLIYYSQIVNDFQKGDIAEGYSVSREKKESFPLTVTSAQKNPTAFYLCASSITGVATQYFGPGTRLLVL.

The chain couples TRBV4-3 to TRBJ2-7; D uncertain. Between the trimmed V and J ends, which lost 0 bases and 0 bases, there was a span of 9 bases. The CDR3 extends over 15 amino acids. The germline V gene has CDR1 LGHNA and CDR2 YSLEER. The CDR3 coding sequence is TGCGCCAGCAGCCAAGACCGATCCGGCTCCTACGAGCAGTACTTC. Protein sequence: CASSQDRSGSYEQYF.

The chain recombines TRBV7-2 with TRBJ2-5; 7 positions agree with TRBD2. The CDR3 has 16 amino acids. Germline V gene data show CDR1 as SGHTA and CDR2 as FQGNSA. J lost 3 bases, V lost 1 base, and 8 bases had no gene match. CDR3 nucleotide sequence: TGTGCCAGCAGCTTAGAATTGCGGGAGTTAAAAGAGACCCAGTACTTC. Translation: CASSLELRELKETQYF.

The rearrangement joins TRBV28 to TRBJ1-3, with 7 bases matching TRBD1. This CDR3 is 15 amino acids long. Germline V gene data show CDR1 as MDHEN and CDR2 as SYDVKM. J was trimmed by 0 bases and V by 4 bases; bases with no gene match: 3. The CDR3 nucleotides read TGTGCCAGCAGTTCAACAGGGGACTCTGGAAACACCATATATTTT. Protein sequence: CASSSTGDSGNTIYF.

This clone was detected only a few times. Written as DNA, the CDR3 is TGTGCCAGCAGCTCGGTCGGTAGCGGGCTCCAAGAGACCCAGTACTTC. Translation: CASSSVGSGLQETQYF. The chain joins TRBV5-5 to TRBJ2-5; 7 bases agree with TRBD2. This CDR3 is built from 16 residues. Germline values: CDR1 SGHKS, CDR2 YYEKEE (reference sequence). The trim removed 3 bases at V and 1 base at J, leaving 9 bases unmatched.

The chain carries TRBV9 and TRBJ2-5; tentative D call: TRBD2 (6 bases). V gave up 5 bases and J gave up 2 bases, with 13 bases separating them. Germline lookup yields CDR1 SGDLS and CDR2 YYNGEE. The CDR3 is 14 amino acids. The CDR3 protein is CASSAGRTQETQYF. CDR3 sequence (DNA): TGTGCCAGCAGTGCGGGACGGACTCAAGAGACCCAGTACTTC.

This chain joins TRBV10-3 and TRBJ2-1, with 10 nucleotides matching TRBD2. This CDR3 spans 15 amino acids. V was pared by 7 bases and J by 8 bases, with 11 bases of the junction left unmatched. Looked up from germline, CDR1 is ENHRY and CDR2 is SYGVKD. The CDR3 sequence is CAITPGLAGVYEQFF. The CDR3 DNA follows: TGTGCCATCACCCCGGGGCTAGCGGGGGTCTATGAGCAGTTCTTC.

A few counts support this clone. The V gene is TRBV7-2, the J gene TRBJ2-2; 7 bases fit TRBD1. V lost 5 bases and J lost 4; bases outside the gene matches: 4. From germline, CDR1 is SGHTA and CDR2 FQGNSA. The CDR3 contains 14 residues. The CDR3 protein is CASSPRQGTGELFF. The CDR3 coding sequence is TGTGCCAGCAGCCCGCGACAGGGCACCGGGGAGCTGTTTTTT. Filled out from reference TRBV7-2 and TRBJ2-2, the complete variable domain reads GAGVSQSPSNKVTEKGKDVELRCDPISGHTALYWYRQSLGQGLEFLIYFQGNSAPDKSGLPSDRFSAERTGGSVSTLTIQRTQQEDSAVYLCASSPRQGTGELFFGEGSRLTVL.

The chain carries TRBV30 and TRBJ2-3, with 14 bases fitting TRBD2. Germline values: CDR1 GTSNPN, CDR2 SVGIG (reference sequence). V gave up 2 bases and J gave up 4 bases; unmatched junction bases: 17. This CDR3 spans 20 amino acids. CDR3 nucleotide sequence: TGTGCCTGGAGTCCAGGGTGGCAGAGACTAGCGGGAGGGCCTTCAGATACGCAGTATTTT. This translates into CAWSPGWQRLAGGPSDTQYF.

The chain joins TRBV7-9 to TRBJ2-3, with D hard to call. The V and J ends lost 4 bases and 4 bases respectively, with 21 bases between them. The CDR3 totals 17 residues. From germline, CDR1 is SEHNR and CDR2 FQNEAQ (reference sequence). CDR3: CASSSFKSRFLADTQYF. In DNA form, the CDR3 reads TGTGCCAGCAGCTCCTTTAAGTCACGATTTCTAGCAGATACGCAGTATTTT.

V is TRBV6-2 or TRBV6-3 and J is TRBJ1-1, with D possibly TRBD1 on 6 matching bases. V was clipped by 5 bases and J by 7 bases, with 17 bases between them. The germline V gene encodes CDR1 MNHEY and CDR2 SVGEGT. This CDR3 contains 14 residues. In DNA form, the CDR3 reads TGTGCCAGCAGTCCCCGCGGGGGGCTAAATGAAGCTTTCTTT. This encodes CASSPRGGLNEAFF.

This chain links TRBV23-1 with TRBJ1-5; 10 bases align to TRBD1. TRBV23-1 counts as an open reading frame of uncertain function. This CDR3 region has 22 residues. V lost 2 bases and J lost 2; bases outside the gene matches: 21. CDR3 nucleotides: TGCGCCAGCAGTCAAGGGCGTCCCTTGACAGGGGGCCCAACCCCGTGCAATCAGCCCCAGCATTTT. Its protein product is CASSQGRPLTGGPTPCNQPQHF.

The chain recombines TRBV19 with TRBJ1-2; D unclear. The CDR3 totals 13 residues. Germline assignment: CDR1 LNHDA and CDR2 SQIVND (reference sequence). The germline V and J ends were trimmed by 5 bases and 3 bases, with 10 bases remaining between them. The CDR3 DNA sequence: TGTGCCAGTAGTGTTACGGGGTACTATGGCTACACCTTC. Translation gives CASSVTGYYGYTF.

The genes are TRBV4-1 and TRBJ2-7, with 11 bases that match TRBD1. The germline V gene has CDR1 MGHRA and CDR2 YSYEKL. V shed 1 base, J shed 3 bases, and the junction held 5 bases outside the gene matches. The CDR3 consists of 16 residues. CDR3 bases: TGCGCCAGCAGCCAAGGACGGACAGGGGGCGTCTACGAGCAGTACTTC. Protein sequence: CASSQGRTGGVYEQYF.

The CDR3: CASSPIPSYEQYF. The CDR3 nucleotides are TGTGCCAGCTCACCTATTCCCTCCTACGAGCAGTACTTC. V gene TRBV18 combines with J gene TRBJ2-7; the D is unclear. V shed 3 bases and J shed 0 bases, with 6 bases lying between them. Germline V gene sequence: CDR1 KGHSH, CDR2 LQKENI. The length of the CDR3 is 13 residues.

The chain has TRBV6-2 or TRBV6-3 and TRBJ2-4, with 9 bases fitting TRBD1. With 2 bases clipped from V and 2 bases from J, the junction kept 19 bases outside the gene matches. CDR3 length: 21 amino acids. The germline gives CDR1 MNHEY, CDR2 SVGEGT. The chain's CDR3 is CASSYPEAPSTGGSTKNIQYF. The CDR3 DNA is TGTGCCAGCAGTTACCCGGAAGCCCCCTCGACAGGGGGTTCTACCAAAAACATTCAGTACTTC.

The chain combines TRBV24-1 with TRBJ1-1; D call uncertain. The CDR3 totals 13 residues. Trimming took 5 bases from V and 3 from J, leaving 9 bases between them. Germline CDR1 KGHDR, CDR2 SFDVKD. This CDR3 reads CATSVREDTEAFF. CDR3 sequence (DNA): TGTGCCACCAGTGTCCGGGAGGACACTGAAGCTTTCTTT.

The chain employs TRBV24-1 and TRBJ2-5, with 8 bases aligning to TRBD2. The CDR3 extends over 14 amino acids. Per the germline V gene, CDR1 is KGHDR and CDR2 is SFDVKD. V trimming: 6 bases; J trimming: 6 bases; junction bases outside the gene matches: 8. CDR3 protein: CATSSPGGEKTQYF. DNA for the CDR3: TGTGCCACCAGTTCCCCGGGAGGGGAGAAGACCCAGTACTTC.

The DNA for the CDR3 is TGCGCCAGCCGGACAGGGGCCTACACAGATACGCAGTATTTT. Translation gives CASRTGAYTDTQYF. The chain links TRBV5-1 to TRBJ2-3; 9 bases align to TRBD1. Germline-derived CDR1 and CDR2 are SGHRS and YFSETQ. This CDR3 has 14 residues. J lost 2 bases, V lost 7 bases, and 5 bases had no gene match.

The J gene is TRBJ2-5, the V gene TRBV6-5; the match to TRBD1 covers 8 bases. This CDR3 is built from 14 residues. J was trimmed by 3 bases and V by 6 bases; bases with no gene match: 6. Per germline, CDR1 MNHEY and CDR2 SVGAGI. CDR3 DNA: TGTGCCAGCAGCCGTCAGGGGGCGAAAGAGACCCAGTACTTC. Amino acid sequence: CASSRQGAKETQYF.

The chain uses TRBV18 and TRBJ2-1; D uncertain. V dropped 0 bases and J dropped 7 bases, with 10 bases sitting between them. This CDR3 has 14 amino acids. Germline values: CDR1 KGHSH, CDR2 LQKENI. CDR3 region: CASSPPVYRNEQFF. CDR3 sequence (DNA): TGTGCCAGCTCACCACCGGTCTATCGGAATGAGCAGTTCTTC.

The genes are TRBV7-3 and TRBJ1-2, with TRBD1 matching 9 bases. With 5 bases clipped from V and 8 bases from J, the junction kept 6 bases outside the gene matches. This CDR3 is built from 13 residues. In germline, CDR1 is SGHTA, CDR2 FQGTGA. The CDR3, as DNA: TGTGCCAGCAGCCCCCGGACAGGGGAGGGCTACACCTTC. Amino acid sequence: CASSPRTGEGYTF.